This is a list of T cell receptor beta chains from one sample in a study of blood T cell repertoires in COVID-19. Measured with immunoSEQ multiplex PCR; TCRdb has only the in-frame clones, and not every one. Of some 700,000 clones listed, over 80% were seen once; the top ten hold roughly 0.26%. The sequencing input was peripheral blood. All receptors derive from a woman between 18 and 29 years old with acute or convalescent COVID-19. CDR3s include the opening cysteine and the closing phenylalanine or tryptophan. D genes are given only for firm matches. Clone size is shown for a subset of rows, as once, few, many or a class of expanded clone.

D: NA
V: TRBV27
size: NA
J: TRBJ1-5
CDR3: CASSLQPGGNQPQHF
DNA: TGTGCCAGCAGTTTACAACCAGGTGGCAATCAGCCCCAGCATTTT

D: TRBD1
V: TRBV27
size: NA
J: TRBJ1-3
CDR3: CASSSPTGGTGNTIYF
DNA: TGTGCCAGCAGTTCCCCGACAGGGGGCACAGGAAACACCATATATTTT

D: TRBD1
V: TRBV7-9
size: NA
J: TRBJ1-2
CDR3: CASSRTGGGYGYTF
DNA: TGTGCCAGCAGCCGGACAGGGGGCGGCTATGGCTACACCTTC

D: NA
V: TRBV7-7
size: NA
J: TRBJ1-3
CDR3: CASTLRIPSGNTIYF
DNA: TGTGCCAGCACCCTCAGGATCCCCTCTGGAAACACCATATATTTT

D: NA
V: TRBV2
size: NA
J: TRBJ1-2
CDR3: CASSSTATDGYTF
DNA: TGTGCCAGCAGTTCCACAGCCACTGATGGCTACACCTTC

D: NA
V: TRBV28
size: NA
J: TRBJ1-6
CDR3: CASSAGKSPLHF
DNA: TGTGCCAGCAGTGCCGGGAAGTCACCCCTCCACTTT

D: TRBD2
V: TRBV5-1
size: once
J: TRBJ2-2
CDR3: CASSFSLRGDTGELFF
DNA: TGCGCCAGCAGCTTCAGCCTGCGGGGGGACACCGGGGAGCTGTTTTTT

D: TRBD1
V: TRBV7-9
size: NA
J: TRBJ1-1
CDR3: CASSQGQGPQPEAFF
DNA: TGTGCCAGCAGCCAGGGACAGGGGCCGCAACCTGAAGCTTTCTTT

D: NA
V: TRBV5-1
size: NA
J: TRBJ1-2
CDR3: CASSLPGGDGYTF
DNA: TGCGCCAGCAGCTTGCCAGGAGGGGATGGCTACACCTTC

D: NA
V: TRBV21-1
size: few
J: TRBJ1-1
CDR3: CASSNSSFIGGAGGEATEAFF
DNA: TGTGCCAGCAGCAATTCATCTTTCATCGGAGGGGCTGGAGGGGAGGCCACTGAAGCTTTCTTT

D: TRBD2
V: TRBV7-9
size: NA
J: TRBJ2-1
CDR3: CASSFEVSGGQFF
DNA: TGTGCCAGCAGCTTTGAAGTTTCGGGGGGGCAGTTCTTC

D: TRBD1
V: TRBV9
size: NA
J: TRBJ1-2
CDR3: CASSVNTGDGNYGYTF
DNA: TGTGCCAGCAGCGTAAATACAGGGGACGGAAACTATGGCTACACCTTC

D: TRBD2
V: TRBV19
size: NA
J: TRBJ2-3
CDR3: CASSLGSAGGGTDTQYF
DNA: TGTGCCAGTAGTCTAGGGTCGGCGGGGGGAGGCACAGATACGCAGTATTTT

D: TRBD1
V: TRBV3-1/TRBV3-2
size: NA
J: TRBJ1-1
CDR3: CASSHTDRGAEAFF
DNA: TGTGCCAGCAGCCATACTGACAGGGGAGCTGAAGCTTTCTTT

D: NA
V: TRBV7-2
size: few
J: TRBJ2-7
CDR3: CASSLSYEQYF
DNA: TGTGCCAGCAGCCTCTCCTACGAGCAGTACTTC

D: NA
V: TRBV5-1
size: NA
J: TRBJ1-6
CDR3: CASSLENQNASPLHF
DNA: TGCGCCAGCAGCTTGGAGAATCAGAATGCTTCACCCCTCCACTTT

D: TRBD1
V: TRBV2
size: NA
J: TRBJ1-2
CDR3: CASTRDRMNYGYTF
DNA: TGTGCCAGCACGCGGGACAGAATGAACTATGGCTACACCTTC

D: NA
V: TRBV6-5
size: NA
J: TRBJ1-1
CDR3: CVTERNGAEAFF
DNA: TGTGTCACCGAAAGGAACGGAGCTGAAGCTTTCTTT

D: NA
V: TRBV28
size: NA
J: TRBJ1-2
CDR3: CASSFPLSSDRSNYGYTF
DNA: TGTGCCAGCAGTTTCCCCCTCTCCTCCGACAGGAGCAACTATGGCTACACCTTC

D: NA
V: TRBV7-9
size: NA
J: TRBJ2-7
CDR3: CASSTPSGVGEQYF
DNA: TGTGCCAGCAGCACTCCCAGCGGTGTCGGCGAGCAGTACTTC

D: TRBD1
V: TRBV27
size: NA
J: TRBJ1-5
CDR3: CASSLTRAGGFGQPQHF
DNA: TGTGCCAGCAGCCTGACCCGGGCAGGGGGCTTTGGGCAGCCCCAGCATTTT

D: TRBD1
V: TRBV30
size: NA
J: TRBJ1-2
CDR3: CAWIHRGLGYGYTF
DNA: TGTGCCTGGATCCACAGGGGGCTTGGCTATGGCTACACCTTC

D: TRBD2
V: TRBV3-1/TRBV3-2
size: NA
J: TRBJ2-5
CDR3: CASSQEGNGGVRETQYF
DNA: TGTGCCAGCAGCCAAGAGGGTAACGGGGGGGTTCGGGAGACCCAGTACTTC

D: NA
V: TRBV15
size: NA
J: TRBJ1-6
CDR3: CATSRDRRVDSPLHF
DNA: TGTGCCACCAGCAGAGATCGCAGGGTAGATTCACCCCTCCACTTT

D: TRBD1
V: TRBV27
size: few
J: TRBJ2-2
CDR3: CASSLRGTGVTGELFF
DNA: TGTGCCAGCAGCCTTAGAGGGACAGGGGTTACCGGGGAGCTGTTTTTT

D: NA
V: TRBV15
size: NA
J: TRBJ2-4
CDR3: CATSRVGAGKNIQYF
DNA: TGTGCCACCAGCAGAGTGGGGGCTGGGAAAAACATTCAGTACTTC